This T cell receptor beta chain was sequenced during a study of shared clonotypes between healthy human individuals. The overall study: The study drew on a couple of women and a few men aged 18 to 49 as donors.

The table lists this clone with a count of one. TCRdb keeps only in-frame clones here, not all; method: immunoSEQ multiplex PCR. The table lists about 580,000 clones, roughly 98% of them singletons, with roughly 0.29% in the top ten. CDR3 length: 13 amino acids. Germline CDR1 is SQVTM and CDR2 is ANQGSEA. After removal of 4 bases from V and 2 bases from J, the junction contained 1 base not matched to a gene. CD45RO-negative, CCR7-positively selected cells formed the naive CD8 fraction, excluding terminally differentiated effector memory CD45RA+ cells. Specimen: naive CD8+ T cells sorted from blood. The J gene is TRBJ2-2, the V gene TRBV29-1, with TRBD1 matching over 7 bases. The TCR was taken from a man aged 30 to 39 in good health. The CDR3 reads CSVGQGNTGELFF. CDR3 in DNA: TGCAGCGTTGGACAGGGCAACACCGGGGAGCTGTTTTTT.